This T cell receptor beta chain was sequenced in a study of T cell responses to AZD1222 COVID-19 vaccine. Notes on the study in general: Donors skewed white British and female; clonal diversity was possibly underestimated.

Note on this clone: Its specificity is not known.

Libraries were prepared by immunoSEQ multiplex PCR; TCRdb keeps only in-frame clonotypes and omits some of them. The data contain around 96,000 clones, around 83% of them singletons. Second-dose intervals of approximately 4 or approximately 12 weeks were pooled. CDR3 size: 14 residues. The ends were cut back, 4 bases at V and 5 bases at J, with 14 bases in the middle. Germline V gene sequence: CDR1 SEHNR, CDR2 FQNEAQ (reference sequence). The sequence derives from an adult who received the AZD1222 COVID-19 vaccine. V usage is TRBV7-9 and J usage is TRBJ1-2; no reliable D call. The material was peripheral blood, obtained 28 days after the second AZD1222 dose. The CDR3 DNA follows: TGTGCCAGCAGCTGGGTGGGCGGCCCTTATGGCTACACCTTC. Translation gives CASSWVGGPYGYTF. Combining the CDR3 with reference TRBV7-9 and TRBJ1-2 gives the whole variable domain DTGVSQNPRHKITKRGQNVTFRCDPISEHNRLYWYRQTLGQGPEFLTYFQNEAQLEKSRLLSDRFSAERPKGSFSTLEIQRTEQGDSAMYLCASSWVGGPYGYTFGSGTRLTVV.